Each of the 3 T cell receptor beta chains below was sequenced from the same sample in a study of CD8+ T cells in alopecia areata (dated by TCRdb to about 2018). Sample treatment or condition, as interpreted from the label and publication: oral pan-JAK inhibitor, 5-10 mg twice daily. To prepare the library, the immunoSEQ multiplex PCR assay was applied. RNA was extracted from all samples and reverse transcribed into cDNA, which served as template for TCR sequencing. TCRdb took this table from immuneACCESS and kept in-frame rearrangements with V and J called. Such tables lack part of the clones; where checked against another copy, unresolved V genes explain under half of the gap, and the rest is unexplained. The sample table shows 150,000 to 200,000 clones, and just under 65% are seen once. Approximately 1.3% of the sample is in the top ten clones. The starting material was CD4+ T cells sorted from blood, obtained at approximately week 50, from a patient treated with tofacitinib. These receptors came from a human donor with alopecia areata.

The chain links TRBV15 to TRBJ2-4; D gene unclear. The CDR3 spans 13 residues. Germline V gene lookup returns CDR1 LNHNV and CDR2 YYDKDF (reference sequence). Trimming removed 0 bases from V and 8 bases from J, with 8 bases in between. This chain's CDR3 is CATSRDPPDIQYF. CDR3 DNA: TGTGCCACCAGCAGAGATCCTCCGGACATTCAGTACTTC.

The chain employs TRBV29-1 and TRBJ1-2, with TRBD1 as a possible D gene (6 bases). Germline lookup yields CDR1 SQVTM and CDR2 ANQGSEA. CDR3 length equals 11 residues. Trimming removed 6 bases from V and 6 bases from J, with 11 bases in between. CDR3 residues: CSVSAGDGYTF. In DNA form, the CDR3 reads TGCAGCGTGTCGGCAGGGGATGGCTACACCTTC.

In the case of this clone: Other DNA sequences in the sample encode the same CDR3. The chain links TRBV18 to TRBJ1-4; the D is unclear. Germline V gene lookup returns CDR1 KGHSH and CDR2 LQKENI. V dropped 3 bases and J dropped 0 bases, with 5 bases sitting between them. This CDR3 region has 14 residues. CDR3 sequence (DNA): TGTGCCAGCTCACCCGGGGCAACTAATGAAAAACTGTTTTTT. This translates into CASSPGATNEKLFF.